These 30 T cell receptor beta chains were sequenced from one sample in a study of blood T cell repertoires in COVID-19. Clones were read by immunoSEQ multiplex PCR, and TCRdb kept only the in-frame ones, dropping some. The sample shows roughly 120,000 clones, roughly 80% of them seen only once. The sequencing sample was made of peripheral blood. The receptors stem from an elderly man with COVID-19, enrolled during active disease.

The CDR3 nucleotides read TGTGCCAGCTCAAGGGAGAGCTCCTATAATTCACCCCTCCACTTT. Its protein product is CASSRESSYNSPLHF. This chain joins TRBV18 and TRBJ1-6, with D unclear. Germline lookup yields CDR1 KGHSH and CDR2 LQKENI. The length of the CDR3 is 15 residues. The V end was cut by 5 bases, the J end by 0 bases, with 8 bases between. Looking up the rest from reference TRBV18 and TRBJ1-6 gives the full variable domain: NAGVMQNPRHLVRRRGQEARLRCSPMKGHSHVYWYRQLPEEGLKFMVYLQKENIIDESGMPKERFSAEFPKEGPSILRIQQVVRGDSAAYFCASSRESSYNSPLHFGNGTRLTVT.

The genes are TRBV5-5 and TRBJ1-4; D might be TRBD1 (5 bases). V was shortened by 6 bases and J by 2 bases, with 8 bases between the two germline ends. CDR1 is SGHKS, CDR2 YYEKEE, per germline (reference sequence). The CDR3 is 13 residues long. CDR3 amino acids: CASTRQTNEKLFF. The CDR3 DNA reads as TGTGCCAGCACCCGACAGACTAATGAAAAACTGTTTTTT.

This clone was picked up one time. This chain links TRBV19 with TRBJ2-3, with TRBD1 matching over 12 bases. Germline values: CDR1 LNHDA, CDR2 SQIVND (reference sequence). This CDR3 spans 17 amino acids. Trimming at V came to 4 bases and at J to 1 base, leaving 6 bases not matched to a gene. The CDR3 DNA follows: TGTGCCAGTAGTAGGGACAGGGGGCCCTCAGGCACAGATACGCAGTATTTT. This encodes CASSRDRGPSGTDTQYF.

The V call is TRBV7-9, the J call TRBJ2-3; the match to TRBD2 covers 10 bases. This CDR3 comprises 17 residues. The germline gives CDR1 SEHNR, CDR2 FQNEAQ (reference sequence). The V segment lost 7 bases and the J segment 3 bases; nucleotides outside the gene matches: 13. The CDR3 region is CASNPGSGRVGTDTQYF. The CDR3 bases are TGTGCCAGCAACCCGGGAAGCGGGAGGGTTGGGACAGATACGCAGTATTTT.

V and J are TRBV7-2 and TRBJ2-3; 10 nucleotides line up with TRBD1. Per germline, CDR1 SGHTA and CDR2 FQGNSA. J gave up 2 bases and V 3 bases, and 2 bases lay outside the gene matches. This CDR3 is 15 amino acids long. The CDR3 nucleotides are TGTGCCAGCAGCTTGGGGACAGGGGCCACAGATACGCAGTATTTT. Translation gives CASSLGTGATDTQYF.

The chain couples TRBV5-4 to TRBJ2-1; 9 bases are shared with TRBD2. The CDR3 covers 15 residues. After removal of 4 bases from V and 10 bases from J, the junction contained 12 bases not matched to a gene. Germline CDR1 and CDR2: SGHNT and YYREEE (reference sequence). The CDR3, as DNA: TGTGCCAGCAGCCCGGGGGGCGGGAGGGCCGTGGAGCAGTTCTTC. As protein: CASSPGGGRAVEQFF.

This clone has only a few counts. The chain has TRBV5-1 and TRBJ1-2; the match to TRBD1 covers 7 bases. CDR3 length equals 15 residues. Germline CDR1 is SGHRS and CDR2 is YFSETQ. V shed 0 bases, J shed 6 bases, and the junction held 8 bases outside the gene matches. This CDR3 is CASSLAWTGSHGYTF. The CDR3 DNA sequence: TGCGCCAGCAGCTTGGCTTGGACAGGATCTCATGGCTACACCTTC.

The chain links TRBV7-9 to TRBJ2-1; 11 nucleotides line up with TRBD1. There are 15 residues in the CDR3. The J segment lost 3 bases and the V segment lost 4 bases, leaving 2 bases of the junction unmatched. Germline V gene lookup returns CDR1 SEHNR and CDR2 FQNEAQ (reference sequence). Here the CDR3 reads CASSSGQGVYNEQFF. The DNA for the CDR3 is TGTGCCAGCAGCTCGGGACAGGGGGTCTACAATGAGCAGTTCTTC.

The chain couples TRBV29-1 to TRBJ1-2; 9 bases match TRBD1. The CDR3 totals 12 residues. Per germline, CDR1 SQVTM and CDR2 ANQGSEA. V shed 5 bases, J shed 8 bases, and the junction held 6 bases outside the gene matches. As DNA, the CDR3 is TGCAGCGTTCAGCCCGGGACAGGGGGCTACACCTTC. This encodes CSVQPGTGGYTF.

The chain recombines TRBV6-5 with TRBJ1-2; 7 bases fit TRBD1. CDR1 MNHEY and CDR2 SVGAGI come from the germline V gene. The CDR3 has 13 residues. V shed 3 bases, J shed 7 bases, and the junction held 5 bases outside the gene matches. DNA for the CDR3: TGTGCCAGCAGTTATCTGTCAGGGGGTGGCTACACCTTC. This sequence encodes CASSYLSGGGYTF.

The chain carries TRBV3-1 (or the pseudogene TRBV3-2) and TRBJ1-2, with D perhaps matching TRBD1 (6 bases). Germline CDR1 and CDR2: LGHDT and YNNKEL (reference sequence). V lost 2 bases and J lost 4, with 11 bases in between. CDR3 length: 14 residues. The CDR3 reads CASSQLDRSYGYTF. In DNA form, the CDR3 reads TGTGCCAGCAGCCAATTAGACAGGTCCTATGGCTACACCTTC.

The V gene is TRBV10-3, the J gene TRBJ2-2; D is perhaps TRBD2 (6 bases). Trimming pared 4 bases from V and 5 bases from J, leaving 17 bases between. This CDR3 region has 16 residues. CDR1 is ENHRY, CDR2 SYGVKD, per germline. Here the CDR3 reads CAISVTSGLTTGELFF. The CDR3 coding sequence is TGTGCCATCAGTGTAACAAGCGGGCTTACGACCGGGGAGCTGTTTTTT.

V is TRBV9 and J is TRBJ2-3; 7 positions match TRBD2. CDR1 and CDR2 from the germline V gene are SGDLS and YYNGEE. CDR3 length: 14 residues. V lost 6 bases to trimming and J lost 1 base; unmatched junction nucleotides: 5. The CDR3 spells CASTPSGRTDTQYF. CDR3 coding DNA: TGTGCCAGCACCCCTAGCGGCCGCACAGATACGCAGTATTTT.

The chain has TRBV5-3 and TRBJ2-6; no definite D call. TRBV5-3 is an ORF, and what it does is uncertain. This CDR3 is 16 amino acids long. V lost 4 bases and J 0 bases, leaving 11 bases between the germline ends. DNA of the CDR3: TGTGCCAGAAGCGCGCAGGTCGCCTCTGGGGCCAACGTCCTGACTTTC. It encodes CARSAQVASGANVLTF.

This clone occurred once. The CDR3 coding sequence is TGTGCCAGCAGTGAATATAGCGGGAGCAGCTCCTACAATGAGCAGTTCTTC. Protein product: CASSEYSGSSSYNEQFF. The chain uses TRBV6-1 and TRBJ2-1; 9 nucleotides agree with TRBD2. The V gene's germline CDR1 is MNHNS and CDR2 SASEGT. This CDR3 has 17 amino acids. Trimming at V came to 2 bases and at J to 0 bases, leaving 5 bases not matched to a gene.

V is TRBV5-1 and J is TRBJ2-1; D is perhaps TRBD1 (6 bases). Trimming shortened V by 4 bases and J by 7 bases, and 15 bases separated the two germline ends. This CDR3 is 14 amino acids long. Germline V lookup: CDR1 SGHRS, CDR2 YFSETQ. This chain's CDR3 is CASSTNRVGNEQFF. The CDR3 DNA is TGCGCCAGCAGCACAAACAGGGTTGGAAATGAGCAGTTCTTC.

This rearrangement joins TRBV18 to TRBJ1-2; 10 bases fit TRBD1. CDR3 length: 17 amino acids. Germline trimming cut 3 bases from V and 4 bases from J; bases unmatched to any gene: 11. From germline, CDR1 is KGHSH and CDR2 LQKENI. The CDR3 nucleotides are TGTGCCAGCTCACCTACCGGGACAGGGGATTGGGGCTATGGCTACACCTTC. This encodes CASSPTGTGDWGYGYTF. Together with reference TRBV18 and TRBJ1-2, the CDR3 gives the full variable domain: NAGVMQNPRHLVRRRGQEARLRCSPMKGHSHVYWYRQLPEEGLKFMVYLQKENIIDESGMPKERFSAEFPKEGPSILRIQQVVRGDSAAYFCASSPTGTGDWGYGYTFGSGTRLTVV.

The chain carries TRBV6-6 and TRBJ1-6, with D tentatively TRBD1 (6 bases). This CDR3 has 15 amino acids. V shed 6 bases and J shed 5 bases, with 14 bases lying between them. Per germline, CDR1 MNHNY and CDR2 SVGAGI (reference sequence). CDR3 nucleotide sequence: TGTGCCAGCAGCATCCGGGACACCGATAATTCACCCCTCCACTTT. Its translation is CASSIRDTDNSPLHF.

The chain employs TRBV29-1 and TRBJ1-1, with 9 bases that match TRBD1. The ends lost 7 bases at V and 4 bases at J; junction bases unmatched: 7. The CDR3 spans 13 residues. Germline loops: CDR1 SQVTM, CDR2 ANQGSEA. CDR3 coding DNA: TGCAGCGCCAACAGGGGGCTGGGCACTGAAGCTTTCTTT. This gives the protein CSANRGLGTEAFF.

This clone has only a few counts. The chain uses TRBV4-1 and TRBJ2-7, with TRBD2 matching over 9 bases. V shed 1 base and J 2 bases; nucleotides not matched to a gene: 3. This CDR3 region has 15 residues. Germline V gene sequence: CDR1 MGHRA, CDR2 YSYEKL. The CDR3 region has the DNA TGCGCCAGCAGCCAAGTGCCTAGCGGGGCCTACGAGCAGTACTTC. Translation gives CASSQVPSGAYEQYF.

In its sample, this clone was seen a few times. V gene TRBV5-1 combines with J gene TRBJ1-3; D gene ambiguous. The CDR3 is made up of 15 amino acids. CDR1 is SGHRS and CDR2 is YFSETQ in the germline V gene. The ends were cut back, 0 bases at V and 8 bases at J, with 15 bases in the middle. The chain's CDR3 is CASSLDRPAGHTIYF. The CDR3 nucleotides are TGCGCCAGCAGCTTGGACAGACCGGCAGGTCACACCATATATTTT.

This chain links TRBV25-1 with TRBJ1-5, with TRBD1 as a possible D gene (6 bases). CDR1 is MGHDK and CDR2 is SYGVNS in the germline V gene. V lost 1 base to trimming and J lost 7 bases, with 11 bases between them. The CDR3 length is 14 residues. CDR3 sequence reads: CASSELGGRQPQHF. As DNA, the CDR3 is TGTGCCAGCAGTGAATTGGGGGGGCGACAGCCCCAGCATTTT.

This clone came up once. The chain links TRBV6-2 or TRBV6-3 to TRBJ1-1, with 9 bases identical to TRBD1. The germline CDR1 and CDR2 sequences are MNHEY and SVGEGT. The trim removed 2 bases at V and 0 bases at J, leaving 1 base unmatched. This CDR3 is built from 15 residues. In DNA, the CDR3 is TGTGCCAGCAGTTACCGGGACAGGGTGAACACTGAAGCTTTCTTT. Protein product: CASSYRDRVNTEAFF.

This rearrangement joins TRBV7-9 to TRBJ2-7, with 12 bases lining up with TRBD2. Germline CDR1 is SEHNR and CDR2 is FQNEAQ (reference sequence). The J segment lost 6 bases and the V segment lost 1 base, leaving 7 bases of the junction unmatched. CDR3 length: 16 amino acids. In DNA form, the CDR3 reads TGTGCCAGCAGCTTAGAGGGGGCGGGACTAGCGGGCGAGCAGTACTTC. Protein: CASSLEGAGLAGEQYF.

The J gene is TRBJ2-1, the V gene TRBV29-1, with 13 bases that match TRBD2. The CDR3 is made up of 18 amino acids. Germline V lookup: CDR1 SQVTM, CDR2 ANQGSEA. V lost 2 bases to trimming and J lost 8 bases; unmatched junction nucleotides: 15. The CDR3 DNA reads as TGCAGCGTTGAATTGTGGGGGAGGACTAGCGGGAGCACAGATGAGCAGTTCTTC. This gives the protein CSVELWGRTSGSTDEQFF.

The V call is TRBV19, the J call TRBJ2-1; 7 nucleotides match TRBD1. The germline V gene has CDR1 LNHDA and CDR2 SQIVND (reference sequence). This CDR3 contains 13 residues. The trim removed 7 bases at V and 4 bases at J, leaving 4 bases unmatched. Here the CDR3 reads CASNEGAYNEQFF. The CDR3, as DNA: TGTGCCAGTAACGAGGGGGCGTACAATGAGCAGTTCTTC.

At least ten counts were recorded for this clone. The CDR3 sequence: CASSELAGDTGELFF. For the CDR3, the DNA is TGTGCCAGCAGTGAACTAGCGGGTGACACCGGGGAGCTGTTTTTT. This rearrangement joins TRBV2 to TRBJ2-2; TRBD2 matches at 8 bases. The CDR3 has 15 amino acids. Trimming cost V 2 bases and J 3 bases; bases outside gene matches: 2. Germline V CDR1 and CDR2: SNHLY, FYNNEI.

The V and J genes are TRBV6-5 and TRBJ1-1; maybe TRBD1 (6 bases). The CDR3 extends over 14 amino acids. V lost 6 bases to trimming and J lost 2 bases, with 13 bases between them. Germline V gene lookup returns CDR1 MNHEY and CDR2 SVGAGI. The CDR3 protein is CASSSGTYNTEAFF. DNA for the CDR3: TGTGCCAGCAGCTCCGGGACATATAACACTGAAGCTTTCTTT.

This chain links TRBV7-9 with TRBJ1-2; D unresolved. Germline V gives CDR1 SEHNR, CDR2 FQNEAQ (reference sequence). This CDR3 region has 15 residues. Trimming pared 3 bases from V and 4 bases from J, leaving 15 bases between. The CDR3 reads CASSFEAYGVYGYTF. In DNA form, the CDR3 reads TGTGCCAGCAGCTTTGAGGCCTACGGAGTCTATGGCTACACCTTC.

The V call is TRBV27, the J call TRBJ2-2, with 7 bases aligning to TRBD2. The CDR3 runs to 13 residues. Germline assignment: CDR1 MNHEY and CDR2 SMNVEV (reference sequence). The V segment lost 10 bases and the J segment 0 bases; nucleotides outside the gene matches: 2. The CDR3 DNA is TGTGCCATCGGGGGGACGAACACCGGGGAGCTGTTTTTT. This translates into CAIGGTNTGELFF.